One and the same sample provided the 30 T cell receptor beta chains below, sequenced in a study of blood T cell repertoires in COVID-19. Profiling relied on immunoSEQ multiplex PCR, and the TCRdb table lists in-frame clones only, not all of them. Of about 280,000 clones in the sample, roughly 80% are singletons; the top ten hold 5%. Sequencing was done on a sample of PBMCs or T cells enriched from blood (not recorded which). All receptors come from a middle-aged man who had been exposed to COVID-19.

The chain combines TRBV19 with TRBJ1-1, with TRBD1 as a possible D gene (5 bases). The CDR3 loop spans 13 amino acids. Germline V lookup: CDR1 LNHDA, CDR2 SQIVND (reference sequence). V lost 6 bases, J lost 0 bases, and 8 bases lay in between. The CDR3: CASRDNLNTEAFF. DNA of the CDR3: TGTGCCAGTAGGGACAACCTGAACACTGAAGCTTTCTTT.

The genes are TRBV7-8 and TRBJ1-5, with TRBD1 matching over 9 bases. V lost 5 bases and J lost 16; bases outside the gene matches: 12. The germline V gene has CDR1 SGHVS and CDR2 FQNEAQ. There are 13 residues in the CDR3. CDR3 nucleotides: TGTGCCAGCAGCCGAAACCGGGACAGGGACCCCCATTTT. Encoded protein: CASSRNRDRDPHF.

This clone showed up just once. This rearrangement joins TRBV12-3 or TRBV12-4 to TRBJ1-3; D is unclear. The germline V and J ends were trimmed by 7 bases and 7 bases, with 5 bases remaining between them. The CDR3 contains 10 residues. Here the CDR3 DNA reads TGTGCCAGCATGAGTAACACCATATATTTT. Translated: CASMSNTIYF.

This clone was detected once. V usage is TRBV24-1 and J usage is TRBJ1-5, with D maybe TRBD1 (5 bases). Trimming removed 6 bases at V and 5 bases at J, with 10 bases between. Germline CDR1 and CDR2: KGHDR and SFDVKD. CDR3 length equals 13 residues. CDR3: CATSYLTDQPQHF. CDR3 in DNA: TGTGCCACCAGTTACCTGACAGATCAGCCCCAGCATTTT.

The chain employs TRBV19 and TRBJ1-1, with 7 bases identical to TRBD1. Looked up from germline, CDR1 is LNHDA and CDR2 is SQIVND (reference sequence). CDR3 length equals 12 residues. V lost 2 bases, J lost 6 bases, and 0 bases stayed unmatched. This CDR3 is CASSIQGAEAFF. CDR3 nucleotides: TGTGCCAGTAGTATACAGGGGGCTGAAGCTTTCTTT.

This chain joins TRBV19 and TRBJ1-5; D may be TRBD1 (6 bases). This CDR3 region has 17 residues. Germline V gene data show CDR1 as LNHDA and CDR2 as SQIVND (reference sequence). The V end was cut by 7 bases, the J end by 2 bases, with 21 bases between. This CDR3 reads CASTQLVGAIGNQPQHF. The CDR3 coding sequence is TGTGCCAGTACCCAACTAGTGGGGGCGATTGGCAATCAGCCCCAGCATTTT.

The CDR3: CASSLGGASIKTQYF. The CDR3 coding sequence is TGCGCCAGCAGCTTGGGTGGGGCTAGTATAAAGACCCAGTACTTC. The chain carries TRBV5-1 and TRBJ2-5, with a weak D call TRBD1 (5 bases). Germline loops: CDR1 SGHRS, CDR2 YFSETQ. The CDR3 sequence is 15 residues long. Trimming removed 0 bases from V and 6 bases from J, with 15 bases in between.

This chain uses TRBV5-1 with TRBJ1-3; 9 bases match TRBD1. Trimming at V came to 3 bases and at J to 1 base, leaving 17 bases not matched to a gene. CDR1 is SGHRS and CDR2 is YFSETQ in the germline V gene. This CDR3 contains 20 residues. Here the CDR3 reads CASSSKPGQGMVLSGNTIYF. CDR3 bases: TGCGCCAGCAGCTCTAAGCCGGGACAGGGAATGGTGCTTTCTGGAAACACCATATATTTT.

This chain links TRBV10-1 with TRBJ2-3, with D tentatively TRBD1 (7 bases). From germline, CDR1 is WNHNN and CDR2 SYGVQD (reference sequence). Trimming took 5 bases from V and 0 from J, leaving 21 bases between them. This CDR3 region has 18 residues. The CDR3 here is CASSTNGGGQTSTDTQYF. The DNA for the CDR3 is TGCGCCAGCAGTACCAACGGAGGGGGACAGACTAGCACAGATACGCAGTATTTT.

The CDR3 region is CASSLADRFYGYTF. The CDR3 DNA sequence: TGTGCCAGCAGCTTGGCGGACAGATTCTATGGCTACACCTTC. The genes are TRBV5-8 and TRBJ1-2; D perhaps matches TRBD1 (6 bases). The germline CDR1 and CDR2 sequences are SGHTS and YDEGEE. The V gene lost 0 bases and the J gene lost 4 bases, with 10 bases spanning the gap. CDR3 size: 14 residues.

This sequence joins TRBV24-1 and TRBJ2-5, with TRBD1 matching 8 bases. The germline gives CDR1 KGHDR, CDR2 SFDVKD. J was trimmed by 2 bases and V by 7 bases; bases with no gene match: 11. This CDR3 contains 16 residues. Here the CDR3 DNA reads TGTGCCACCAGCCCGCAGGGGACAGGACATCAAGAGACCCAGTACTTC. It codes for CATSPQGTGHQETQYF.

The genes are TRBV24-1 and TRBJ2-1; 8 bases fit TRBD2. Germline CDR1 is KGHDR and CDR2 is SFDVKD. The V segment lost 5 bases and the J segment 8 bases; nucleotides outside the gene matches: 7. The CDR3 has 14 amino acids. This CDR3 is CATSVPGGRDEQFF. The CDR3 bases are TGTGCCACCAGTGTCCCGGGAGGGAGGGATGAGCAGTTCTTC.

This rearrangement joins TRBV19 to TRBJ1-1; D unresolved. CDR3 length: 16 residues. V dropped 2 bases and J dropped 0 bases, with 13 bases sitting between them. CDR1 is LNHDA and CDR2 is SQIVND in the germline V gene (reference sequence). The CDR3 bases are TGTGCCAGTAGTATATGGGGAGGAGAAATGAACACTGAAGCTTTCTTT. Translated, it gives CASSIWGGEMNTEAFF.

The chain employs TRBV6-5 and TRBJ1-2; TRBD1 aligns across 8 bases. CDR1 MNHEY and CDR2 SVGAGI come from the germline V gene. V lost 4 bases to trimming and J lost 0 bases; unmatched junction nucleotides: 1. The CDR3 consists of 14 residues. CDR3 amino acids: CASSSDRANYGYTF. CDR3 sequence (DNA): TGTGCCAGCAGTTCGGACAGGGCTAACTATGGCTACACCTTC.

V gene TRBV29-1 combines with J gene TRBJ2-3, with TRBD1 matching 7 bases. The CDR3 runs to 14 residues. Germline CDR1 SQVTM, CDR2 ANQGSEA. The V segment lost 7 bases and the J segment 3 bases; nucleotides outside the gene matches: 10. CDR3 residues: CSAATGYPTDTQYF. In DNA form, the CDR3 reads TGCAGCGCGGCGACAGGGTATCCGACAGATACGCAGTATTTT.

The V gene is TRBV18, the J gene TRBJ1-1; D gene unclear. The germline CDR1 and CDR2 sequences are KGHSH and LQKENI. Trimming removed 3 bases at V and 4 bases at J, with 9 bases between. This CDR3 has 13 residues. The DNA of the CDR3 is TGTGCCAGCTCACCTCAGTTGTTCACTGAAGCTTTCTTT. The encoded protein is CASSPQLFTEAFF.

The chain joins TRBV6-5 to TRBJ1-6; maybe TRBD1 (6 bases). This CDR3 region has 14 residues. V was clipped by 5 bases and J by 3 bases, with 8 bases between them. Germline V gives CDR1 MNHEY, CDR2 SVGAGI. The CDR3: CASSRTVYNSPLHF. CDR3 bases: TGTGCCAGCAGTCGGACAGTCTATAATTCACCCCTCCACTTT.

This chain connects TRBV6-5 to TRBJ2-7; tentative D call: TRBD2 (6 bases). Trimming cost V 3 bases and J 5 bases, with 11 bases left between them. The germline V gene encodes CDR1 MNHEY and CDR2 SVGAGI. The CDR3 spans 13 residues. CDR3 residues: CASSYPGANEQYF. The CDR3 DNA is TGTGCCAGCAGTTATCCGGGAGCCAACGAGCAGTACTTC.

This clone appeared a single time. The rearrangement links TRBV7-2 to TRBJ1-1; maybe TRBD1 (6 bases). This CDR3 has 15 residues. Germline values: CDR1 SGHTA, CDR2 FQGNSA. Trimming left V 3 bases short and J 5 bases short, with 16 bases between. The CDR3, as DNA: TGTGCCAGCAGCTTTCTGTTGGCAGGGGTTACTGAAGCTTTCTTT. As protein: CASSFLLAGVTEAFF.

The V call is TRBV19, the J call TRBJ2-2; D is perhaps TRBD2 (5 bases). V dropped 5 bases and J dropped 0 bases, with 16 bases sitting between them. Looked up from germline, CDR1 is LNHDA and CDR2 is SQIVND (reference sequence). CDR3 length equals 17 residues. In DNA, the CDR3 is TGTGCCAGTAGTCCCATCCCCGGGATACCGAACACCGGGGAGCTGTTTTTT. It translates to CASSPIPGIPNTGELFF.

The chain uses TRBV18 and TRBJ2-7; 10 bases align to TRBD1. The junction had 2 bases not matched to a gene; V was cut back by 3 bases and J by 0 bases. Germline V gene sequence: CDR1 KGHSH, CDR2 LQKENI. CDR3 size: 15 residues. Here the CDR3 reads CASSPGTGDSYEQYF. The CDR3 nucleotides are TGTGCCAGCTCACCGGGGACAGGGGACTCCTACGAGCAGTACTTC.

This clone occurred once. This chain links TRBV27 with TRBJ2-3; D unclear. CDR1 and CDR2 (germline): MNHEY, SMNVEV (reference sequence). The germline V and J ends were trimmed by 5 bases and 10 bases, with 22 bases remaining between them. The CDR3 runs to 15 residues. CDR3 in amino acids: CASSTQTFPPPPQYF. The CDR3 DNA reads TGTGCCAGCAGTACTCAGACATTCCCACCCCCACCGCAGTATTTT.

Sample share makes this clone medium-sized. The chain is built from TRBV9 and TRBJ1-1, with unresolved D. Per the germline V gene, CDR1 is SGDLS and CDR2 is YYNGEE. Trimming took 3 bases from V and 7 from J, leaving 13 bases between them. This CDR3 comprises 13 residues. The CDR3: CASSATGGNEAFF. The CDR3 DNA reads as TGTGCCAGCAGCGCCACGGGCGGGAATGAAGCTTTCTTT. The full variable domain, with the rest looked up from reference TRBV9 and TRBJ1-1, is DSGVTQTPKHLITATGQRVTLRCSPRSGDLSVYWYQQSLDQGLQFLIQYYNGEERAKGNILERFSAQQFPDLHSELNLSSLELGDSALYFCASSATGGNEAFFGQGTRLTVV.

The gene calls are TRBV11-2 and TRBJ1-2; D is uncertain. The V gene's germline CDR1 is SGHAT and CDR2 FQNNGV. Trimming pared 5 bases from V and 0 bases from J, leaving 7 bases between. This CDR3 contains 13 residues. CDR3 nucleotides: TGTGCCAGCAGCGTTACAGCTAACTATGGCTACACCTTC. The encoded protein is CASSVTANYGYTF.

The chain couples TRBV23-1 to TRBJ1-4; 9 bases align to TRBD1. TRBV23-1 is an ORF for which the function is uncertain. V dropped 4 bases and J dropped 5; count of bases not matched to a gene: 8. The CDR3 is made up of 16 amino acids. The CDR3 DNA reads TGCGCCAGCAGTCCCAGACAGGGGGTAACAAATGAAAAACTGTTTTTT. Translating it yields CASSPRQGVTNEKLFF.

The V and J genes are TRBV7-8 and TRBJ2-3, with unresolved D. This CDR3 region has 17 residues. V lost 1 base, J lost 5 bases, and 19 bases lay in between. The germline V gene encodes CDR1 SGHVS and CDR2 FQNEAQ. Here the CDR3 DNA reads TGTGCCAGCAGCTTAGTGGGCCAGAGACGTTTTAGAGATACGCAGTATTTT. Translating it yields CASSLVGQRRFRDTQYF.

The gene calls are TRBV18 and TRBJ1-2; TRBD1 is a possible D gene (6 bases). Trimming took 9 bases from V and 8 from J, leaving 25 bases between them. CDR1 and CDR2 (germline): KGHSH, LQKENI. This CDR3 has 15 residues. As DNA, the CDR3 is TGTGCCAGTATTATATGGACAGCAAAACAAGGGGGCTACACCTTC. Translating gives CASIIWTAKQGGYTF.

This clone has just a few counts. CDR3 region: CASSMTSGQMGFYEQYF. The CDR3 coding sequence is TGTGCCAGCAGCATGACTAGCGGGCAAATGGGTTTCTACGAGCAGTACTTC. The chain combines TRBV7-9 with TRBJ2-7; 10 bases fit TRBD2. Trimming at V came to 5 bases and at J to 3 bases, leaving 13 bases not matched to a gene. Germline V lookup: CDR1 SEHNR, CDR2 FQNEAQ (reference sequence). The CDR3 spans 17 residues.

The chain couples TRBV2 to TRBJ2-7; 9 bases are a match to TRBD2. V shed 1 base and J 6 bases; nucleotides not matched to a gene: 7. The CDR3 length is 15 residues. CDR1 is SNHLY and CDR2 is FYNNEI in the germline V gene. CDR3 bases: TGTGCCAGCAGTGAAGAGCTAGCGGGAAGGAGCGAGCAGTACTTC. Protein sequence: CASSEELAGRSEQYF.

Details on this clone: This sample includes further DNA sequences coding for the same CDR3. CDR3 residues: CSGRTSGQETQYF. As DNA, the CDR3 is TGCAGCGGACGGACTAGCGGACAAGAGACCCAGTACTTC. This chain uses TRBV29-1 with TRBJ2-5; 10 bases line up with TRBD2. CDR1 and CDR2 (germline): SQVTM, ANQGSEA. Unmatched junction bases numbered 4, after V lost 7 bases and J lost 2 bases. The length of the CDR3 is 13 residues.